One and the same sample provided the 15 T cell receptor beta chains below, sequenced in a study of control samples from healthy donors and cancer patients. Sequencing used immunoSEQ multiplex PCR; TCRdb keeps in-frame clones, though not all of them. The table has more than 85,000 clones, around 89% seen once; the top ten hold approximately 15%. The sample consisted of blood. These receptors were collected from a woman in her fifties or sixties in good health.

This chain links TRBV11-2 with TRBJ2-3; 10 bases fit TRBD2. Germline lookup yields CDR1 SGHAT and CDR2 FQNNGV. The CDR3 is 15 residues long. V was pared by 7 bases and J by 0 bases, with 4 bases of the junction left unmatched. The CDR3 loop reads CASTRTSGSTDTQYF. CDR3 nucleotides: TGTGCCAGCACCAGGACTAGCGGTAGCACAGATACGCAGTATTTT.

V and J are TRBV6-6 and TRBJ2-7; no reliable D call. The CDR3 spans 14 residues. The V end lost 0 bases, the J end lost 5 bases, and 11 bases lay between the germline ends. Germline CDR1 reads MNHNY; CDR2 reads SVGAGI (reference sequence). CDR3 sequence reads: CASSYSLSYDEQYF. The CDR3 DNA follows: TGTGCCAGCAGTTACTCCCTCTCCTACGACGAGCAGTACTTC.

The CDR3: CASSLSRTSYQNIQYF. CDR3 nucleotide sequence: TGCGCCAGCAGCTTGTCTAGGACTAGTTATCAAAACATTCAGTACTTC. This chain connects TRBV5-1 to TRBJ2-4; 7 bases line up with TRBD2. CDR3 length: 16 residues. After removal of 1 base from V and 5 bases from J, the junction contained 9 bases not matched to a gene. The germline V gene has CDR1 SGHRS and CDR2 YFSETQ.

This chain joins TRBV5-4 and TRBJ2-6; TRBD2 is a possible D gene (7 bases). V was shortened by 4 bases and J by 4 bases, with 24 bases between the two germline ends. Germline V lookup: CDR1 SGHNT, CDR2 YYREEE (reference sequence). The CDR3 has 19 residues. The CDR3: CASSRKGGVLQAGANVLTF. The CDR3 DNA reads TGTGCCAGCAGCCGCAAGGGGGGGGTCCTGCAAGCCGGGGCCAACGTCCTGACTTTC.

The chain is built from TRBV18 and TRBJ2-7, with 7 bases matching TRBD2. CDR1 and CDR2 from the germline V gene are KGHSH and LQKENI. V was pared by 3 bases and J by 5 bases, with 4 bases of the junction left unmatched. The CDR3 extends over 13 amino acids. CDR3: CASSPGGSHEQYV. In nucleotides, the CDR3 is TGTGCCAGCTCACCTGGCGGGAGCCACGAGCAGTACGTC.

This chain links TRBV14 with TRBJ2-3; D perhaps matches TRBD1 (6 bases). The CDR3 extends over 12 amino acids. The germline V gene has CDR1 SGHDN and CDR2 FVKESK. Trimming shortened V by 3 bases and J by 8 bases, and 9 bases separated the two germline ends. The DNA for the CDR3 is TGTGCCAGCAGCCAGGGGGCCAGTACGCAGTATTTT. Protein product: CASSQGASTQYF.

The gene calls are TRBV6-2 or TRBV6-3 and TRBJ2-5; 7 nucleotides agree with TRBD1. J gave up 1 base and V 1 base, and 6 bases lay outside the gene matches. There are 16 residues in the CDR3. CDR1 is MNHEY and CDR2 is SVGEGT in the germline V gene. DNA of the CDR3: TGTGCCAGCAGTTACTATCAGGGGGTATCCCAAGAGACCCAGTACTTC. Protein sequence: CASSYYQGVSQETQYF.

This chain uses TRBV27 with TRBJ1-5; no clear D gene. CDR3 size: 13 residues. Trimming took 0 bases from V and 6 from J, leaving 6 bases between them. Germline assignment: CDR1 MNHEY and CDR2 SMNVEV (reference sequence). The CDR3 spells CASSLSAPQPQHF. CDR3 sequence (DNA): TGTGCCAGCAGTTTATCAGCTCCTCAGCCCCAGCATTTT.

The genes are TRBV27 and TRBJ2-2, with a weak D call TRBD1 (5 bases). Trimming stripped 1 base from V and 0 bases from J, with 9 bases between. Germline CDR1 and CDR2: MNHEY and SMNVEV (reference sequence). CDR3 length equals 16 residues. CDR3 region: CASSLWAGTNTGELFF. DNA of the CDR3: TGTGCCAGCAGTTTATGGGCAGGGACGAACACCGGGGAGCTGTTTTTT.

The rearrangement links TRBV18 to TRBJ2-4; 10 bases map to TRBD2. The V and J ends lost 3 bases and 6 bases, in that order; junction bases with no gene match: 2. This CDR3 has 14 residues. CDR1 and CDR2 from the germline V gene are KGHSH and LQKENI. The CDR3 DNA is TGTGCCAGCTCACCGGAGCGGGGGGGAAACATTCAGTACTTC. Translated: CASSPERGGNIQYF.

The chain uses TRBV2 and TRBJ1-2, with a possible D match to TRBD1 (6 bases). CDR1 and CDR2 from the germline V gene are SNHLY and FYNNEI. This CDR3 comprises 12 residues. V lost 8 bases and J lost 2, with 9 bases in between. The CDR3 region has the DNA TGTGCCAGCGATCAGGGGAACTATGGCTACACCTTC. Its translation: CASDQGNYGYTF.

Comments on this clone: At the DNA level, this CDR3 is encoded by other sequences in the same sample as well. The chain employs TRBV4-1 and TRBJ2-1; D is ambiguous. The CDR3 totals 15 residues. Looked up from germline, CDR1 is MGHRA and CDR2 is YSYEKL. The V end was cut by 0 bases, the J end by 13 bases, with 19 bases between. CDR3: CASSQDRARARGQFF. The CDR3 nucleotides read TGCGCCAGCAGCCAAGATCGGGCCCGGGCGCGTGGACAGTTCTTC.

The rearrangement links TRBV19 to TRBJ2-6; no firm D call. The ends were cut back, 5 bases at V and 0 bases at J, with 11 bases in the middle. Looked up from germline, CDR1 is LNHDA and CDR2 is SQIVND (reference sequence). The CDR3 is 16 residues long. CDR3 sequence: CASSFLLGSGANVLTF. CDR3 nucleotides: TGTGCCAGTAGTTTCCTGTTGGGCTCTGGGGCCAACGTCCTGACTTTC.

This chain links TRBV3-1 (or the pseudogene TRBV3-2) with TRBJ1-2, with a possible D match to TRBD1 (5 bases). Germline CDR1 is LGHDT and CDR2 is YNNKEL (reference sequence). The length of the CDR3 is 15 residues. V was pared by 5 bases and J by 1 base, with 14 bases between. DNA of the CDR3: TGTGCCAGCAGCTACCGGGGGGGGATTAACTATGGCTACACCTTC. Protein: CASSYRGGINYGYTF.

This chain joins TRBV6-4 and TRBJ2-3; the D gene could be TRBD1 or TRBD2 (5 bases each). With 4 bases removed from V and 1 base from J, the gap between germline ends came to 15 bases. The CDR3 covers 16 residues. Per germline, CDR1 MRHNA and CDR2 SNTAGT. In DNA, the CDR3 is TGTGCCAGCAGTGCCCTGTCGGGACGCGGCACAGATACGCAGTATTTT. It specifies CASSALSGRGTDTQYF.